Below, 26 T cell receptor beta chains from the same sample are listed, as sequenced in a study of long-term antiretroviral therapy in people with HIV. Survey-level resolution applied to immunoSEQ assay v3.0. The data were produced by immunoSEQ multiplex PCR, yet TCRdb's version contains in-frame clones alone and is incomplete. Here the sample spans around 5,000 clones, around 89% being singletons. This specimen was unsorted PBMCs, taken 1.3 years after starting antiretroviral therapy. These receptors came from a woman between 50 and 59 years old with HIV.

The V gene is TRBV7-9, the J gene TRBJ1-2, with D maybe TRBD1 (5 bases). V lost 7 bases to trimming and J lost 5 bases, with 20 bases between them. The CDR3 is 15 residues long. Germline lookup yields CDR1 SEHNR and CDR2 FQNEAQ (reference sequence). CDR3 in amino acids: CASTYGTADFYGYTF. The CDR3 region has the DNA TGTGCCAGCACCTACGGGACGGCGGATTTTTATGGCTACACCTTC. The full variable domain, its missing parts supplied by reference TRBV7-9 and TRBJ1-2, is DTGVSQNPRHKITKRGQNVTFRCDPISEHNRLYWYRQTLGQGPEFLTYFQNEAQLEKSRLLSDRFSAERPKGSFSTLEIQRTEQGDSAMYLCASTYGTADFYGYTFGSGTRLTVV.

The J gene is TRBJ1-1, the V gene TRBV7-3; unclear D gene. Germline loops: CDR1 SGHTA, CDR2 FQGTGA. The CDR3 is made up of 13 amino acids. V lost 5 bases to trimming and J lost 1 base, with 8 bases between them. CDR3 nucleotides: TGTGCCAGCAGCCAACAACCGAACACTGAAGCTTTCTTT. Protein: CASSQQPNTEAFF.

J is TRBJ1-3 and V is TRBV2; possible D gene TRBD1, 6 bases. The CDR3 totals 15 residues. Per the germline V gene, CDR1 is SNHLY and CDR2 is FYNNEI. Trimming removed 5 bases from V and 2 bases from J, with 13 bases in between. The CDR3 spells CASSLSGVAGNTIYF. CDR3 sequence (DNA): TGTGCCAGCAGTCTTTCAGGGGTAGCTGGAAACACCATATATTTT.

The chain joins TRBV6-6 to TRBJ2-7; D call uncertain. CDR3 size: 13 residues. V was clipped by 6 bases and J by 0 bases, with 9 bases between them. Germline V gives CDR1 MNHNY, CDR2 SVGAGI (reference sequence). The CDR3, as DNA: TGTGCCAGCAGACCCGGGCCCTCCTACGAGCAGTACGTC. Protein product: CASRPGPSYEQYV.

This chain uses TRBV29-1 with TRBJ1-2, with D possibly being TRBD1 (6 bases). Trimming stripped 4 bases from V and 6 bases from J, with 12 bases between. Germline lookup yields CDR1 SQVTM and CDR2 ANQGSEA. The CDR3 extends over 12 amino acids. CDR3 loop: CSVGPGVDGYTF. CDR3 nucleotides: TGCAGCGTTGGCCCAGGGGTCGATGGCTACACCTTC.

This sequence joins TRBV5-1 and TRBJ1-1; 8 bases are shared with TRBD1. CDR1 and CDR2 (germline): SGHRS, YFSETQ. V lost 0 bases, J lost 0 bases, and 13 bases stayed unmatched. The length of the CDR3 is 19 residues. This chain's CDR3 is CASSLERAQGAPMNTEAFF. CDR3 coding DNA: TGCGCCAGCAGCTTGGAACGGGCGCAGGGGGCCCCTATGAACACTGAAGCTTTCTTT.

CDR3 coding DNA: TGTGCCAGCAGCTTATGGGAGACGCAGTATTTT. Protein: CASSLWETQYF. The chain carries TRBV11-2 and TRBJ2-3, with D perhaps matching TRBD2 (5 bases). This CDR3 has 11 residues. The V and J ends lost 2 bases and 9 bases respectively, with 6 bases between them. Germline V gene sequence: CDR1 SGHAT, CDR2 FQNNGV.

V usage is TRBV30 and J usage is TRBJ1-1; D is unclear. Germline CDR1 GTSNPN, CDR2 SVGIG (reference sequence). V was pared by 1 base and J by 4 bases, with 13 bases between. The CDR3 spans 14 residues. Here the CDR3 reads CAWSEGPLGTEAFF. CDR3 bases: TGTGCCTGGAGTGAAGGGCCGTTGGGCACTGAAGCTTTCTTT.

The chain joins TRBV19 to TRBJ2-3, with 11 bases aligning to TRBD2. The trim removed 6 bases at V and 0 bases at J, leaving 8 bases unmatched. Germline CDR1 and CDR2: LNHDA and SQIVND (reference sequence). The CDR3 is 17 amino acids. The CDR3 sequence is CASSGTSGLSSTDTQYF. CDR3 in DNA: TGTGCCAGTAGCGGGACTAGCGGACTATCTAGCACAGATACGCAGTATTTT.

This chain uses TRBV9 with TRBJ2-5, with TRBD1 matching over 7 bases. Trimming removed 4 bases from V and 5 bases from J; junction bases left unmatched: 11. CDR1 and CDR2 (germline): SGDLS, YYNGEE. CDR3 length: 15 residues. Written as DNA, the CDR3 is TGTGCCAGCAGCCTCGAACAGGGGTTTCGGGAGACCCAGTACTTC. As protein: CASSLEQGFRETQYF.

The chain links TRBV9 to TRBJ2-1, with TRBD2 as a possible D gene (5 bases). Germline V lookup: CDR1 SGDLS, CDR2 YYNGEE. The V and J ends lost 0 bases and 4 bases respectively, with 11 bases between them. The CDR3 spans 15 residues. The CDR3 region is CASSVDVRLYNEQFF. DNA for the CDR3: TGTGCCAGCAGCGTAGATGTCAGACTATACAATGAGCAGTTCTTC.

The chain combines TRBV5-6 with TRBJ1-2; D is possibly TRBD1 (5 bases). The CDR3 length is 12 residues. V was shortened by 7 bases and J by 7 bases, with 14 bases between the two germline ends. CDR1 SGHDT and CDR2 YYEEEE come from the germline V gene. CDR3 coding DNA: TGTGCCAGCGGGGGGACCGTTGGTGGCTACACCTTC. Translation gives CASGGTVGGYTF.

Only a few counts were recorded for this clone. DNA of the CDR3: TGCAGCGTCTTAACTTGGGGGGATGGGACTGAAGCTTTCTTT. Amino acid sequence: CSVLTWGDGTEAFF. The rearrangement uses TRBV29-1 and TRBJ1-1, with D possibly matching TRBD1 (5 bases). V gave up 6 bases and J gave up 5 bases, with 19 bases separating them. Looked up from germline, CDR1 is SQVTM and CDR2 is ANQGSEA. CDR3 length: 14 amino acids.

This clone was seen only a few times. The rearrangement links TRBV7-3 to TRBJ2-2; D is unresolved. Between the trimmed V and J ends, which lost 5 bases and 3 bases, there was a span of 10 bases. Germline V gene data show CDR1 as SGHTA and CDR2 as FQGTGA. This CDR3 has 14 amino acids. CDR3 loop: CASSLNSYTGELFF. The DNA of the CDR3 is TGTGCCAGCAGCCTTAACAGTTACACCGGGGAGCTGTTTTTT.

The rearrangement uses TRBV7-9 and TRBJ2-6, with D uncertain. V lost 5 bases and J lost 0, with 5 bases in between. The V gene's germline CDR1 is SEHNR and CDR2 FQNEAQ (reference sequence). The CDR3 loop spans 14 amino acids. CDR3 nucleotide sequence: TGTGCCAGCAGCCAGAGCTCTGGGGCCAACGTCCTGACTTTC. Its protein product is CASSQSSGANVLTF.

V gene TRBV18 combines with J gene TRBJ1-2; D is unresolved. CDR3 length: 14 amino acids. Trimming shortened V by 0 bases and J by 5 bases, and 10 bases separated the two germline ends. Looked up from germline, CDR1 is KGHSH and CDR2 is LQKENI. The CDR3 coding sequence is TGTGCCAGCTCACCACCTGTCCAGGCGTATGGCTACACCTTC. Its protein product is CASSPPVQAYGYTF. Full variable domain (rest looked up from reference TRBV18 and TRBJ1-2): NAGVMQNPRHLVRRRGQEARLRCSPMKGHSHVYWYRQLPEEGLKFMVYLQKENIIDESGMPKERFSAEFPKEGPSILRIQQVVRGDSAAYFCASSPPVQAYGYTFGSGTRLTVV.

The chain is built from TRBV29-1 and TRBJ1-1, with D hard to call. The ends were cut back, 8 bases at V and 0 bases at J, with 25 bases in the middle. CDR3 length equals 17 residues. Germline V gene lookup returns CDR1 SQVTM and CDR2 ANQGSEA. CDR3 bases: TGCAGCCCCCCTAACGGTCACAGCGACACTTTGAACACTGAAGCTTTCTTT. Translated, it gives CSPPNGHSDTLNTEAFF. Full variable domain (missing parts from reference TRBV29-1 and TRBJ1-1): SAVISQKPSRDICQRGTSLTIQCQVDSQVTMMFWYRQQPGQSLTLIATANQGSEATYESGFVIDKFPISRPNLTFSTLTVSNMSPEDSSIYLCSPPNGHSDTLNTEAFFGQGTRLTVV.

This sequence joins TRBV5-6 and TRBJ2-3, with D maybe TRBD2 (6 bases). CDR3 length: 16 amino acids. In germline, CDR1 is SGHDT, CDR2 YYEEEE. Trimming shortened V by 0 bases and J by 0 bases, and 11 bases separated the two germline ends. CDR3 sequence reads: CASSLGGGVSTDTQYF. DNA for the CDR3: TGTGCCAGCAGCTTGGGGGGCGGGGTGAGCACAGATACGCAGTATTTT.

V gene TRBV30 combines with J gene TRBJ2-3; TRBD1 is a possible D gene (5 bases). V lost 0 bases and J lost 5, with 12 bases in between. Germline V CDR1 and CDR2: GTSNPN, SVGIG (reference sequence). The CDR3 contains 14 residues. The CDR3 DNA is TGTGCCTGGAGTGTAGGGGCACAGGAAGATACGCAGTATTTT. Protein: CAWSVGAQEDTQYF.

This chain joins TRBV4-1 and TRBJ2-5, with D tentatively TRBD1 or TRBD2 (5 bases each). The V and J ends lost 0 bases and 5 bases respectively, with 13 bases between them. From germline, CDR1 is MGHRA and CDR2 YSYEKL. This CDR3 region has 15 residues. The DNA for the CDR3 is TGCGCCAGCAGCCAAGATTCCGGGGACGGGGAGACCCAGTACTTC. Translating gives CASSQDSGDGETQYF.

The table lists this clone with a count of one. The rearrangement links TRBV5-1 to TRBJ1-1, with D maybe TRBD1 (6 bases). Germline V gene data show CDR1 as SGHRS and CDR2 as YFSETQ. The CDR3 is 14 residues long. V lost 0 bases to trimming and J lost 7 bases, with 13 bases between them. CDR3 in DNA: TGCGCCAGCAGCTTGGATTCGGGGGCAAGTGAAGCTTTCTTT. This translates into CASSLDSGASEAFF.

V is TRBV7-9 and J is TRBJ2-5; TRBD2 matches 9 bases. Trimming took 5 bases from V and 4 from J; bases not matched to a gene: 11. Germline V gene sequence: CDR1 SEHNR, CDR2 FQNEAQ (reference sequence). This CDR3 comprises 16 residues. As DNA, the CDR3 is TGTGCCAGCAGCAAAGGGGGCGGGGGGGCCCGAGAGACCCAGTACTTC. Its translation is CASSKGGGGARETQYF.

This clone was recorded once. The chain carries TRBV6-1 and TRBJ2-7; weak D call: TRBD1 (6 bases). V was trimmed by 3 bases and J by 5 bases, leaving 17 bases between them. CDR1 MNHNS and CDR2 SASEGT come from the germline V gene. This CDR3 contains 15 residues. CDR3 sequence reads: CASSERGNRVHEQYV. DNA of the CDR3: TGTGCCAGCAGTGAGAGAGGTAACAGGGTCCACGAGCAGTACGTC.

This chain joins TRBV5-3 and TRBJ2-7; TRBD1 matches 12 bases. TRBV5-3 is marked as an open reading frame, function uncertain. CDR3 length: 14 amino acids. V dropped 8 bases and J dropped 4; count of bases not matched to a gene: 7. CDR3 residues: CASRPGQGAYEQYF. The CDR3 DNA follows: TGTGCCAGCAGACCGGGACAGGGGGCGTACGAGCAGTACTTC.

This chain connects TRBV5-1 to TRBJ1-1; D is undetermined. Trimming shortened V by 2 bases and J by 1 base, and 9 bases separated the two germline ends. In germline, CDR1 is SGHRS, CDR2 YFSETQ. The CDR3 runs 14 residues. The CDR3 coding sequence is TGCGCCAGCAGCTTAAGGATAGGGAACACTGAAGCTTTCTTT. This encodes CASSLRIGNTEAFF.

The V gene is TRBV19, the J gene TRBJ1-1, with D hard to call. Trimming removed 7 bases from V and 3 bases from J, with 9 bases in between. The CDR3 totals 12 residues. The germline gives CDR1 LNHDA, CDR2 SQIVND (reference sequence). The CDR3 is CASISPDTEAFF. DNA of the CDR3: TGTGCCAGTATTTCCCCAGACACTGAAGCTTTCTTT.